This entry concerns a single TCR beta chain. Its antigen is still unknown. No per-base quality is available; no much larger clone lies one base away. Synthetic TCR analog templates were spiked into each PCR so that absolute template abundance could be estimated from read counts. The immunoSEQ assay was used to amplify TCRbeta CDR3 regions from genomic DNA with bias-controlled V and J gene primers. Sequencing of rearranged TCRbeta segments was done at approximately 20X coverage. As for the original processing: Sequencing errors were corrected by clustering and CDR3s were annotated against IMGT to assign V, D and J genes. Downstream analyses used only productive TCRbeta rearrangements and left out out-of-frame or stop-codon sequences. To compute clonality, Shannon entropy was normalized by the log of the number of unique productive sequences and then subtracted from one. Fisher's exact test with Benjamini-Hochberg correction, at a threshold of adjusted p below 0.01, was used to find clones that differed between time points or between blood and tumor. TCRdb took over this immuneACCESS table, retaining in-frame rearrangements with V and J assigned. Such tables are incomplete; in checked studies, under half of the missing clones stem from an unresolved V gene, and the remainder is unexplained. V and J calls plus clone size are reproduced from that table; the DNA served to infer D and trimming. Recorded for this sample are about 95,000 clones; roughly 84% of them occurred a single time. Of the sample, about 2% is held by the ten largest clones.

What the time point label conveys for this sample: pretreatment peripheral blood. The cohort comprised 25 to 30 patients with locally advanced or metastatic urothelial carcinoma treated at Memorial Sloan Kettering on a trial protocol. Peripheral blood mononuclear cells were collected from each patient pretreatment and during treatment, giving between 1 and 8 total time points per patient. The Qiagen DNeasy Blood extraction kit was used to purify genomic DNA from total PBMCs and from tumor samples. PBMCs were collected pretreatment and during treatment, and were isolated and stored as previously described. This sample was included in a study of PD-L1 blockade in urothelial cancer (dated by TCRdb to 2016 to 2017). About the investigation overall: All patients started therapy around 2014 and received atezolizumab 1,200 mg intravenously every 3 weeks. Durable clinical benefit was defined as a progression-free survival longer than 6 months, and TCR features were additionally tested against progression-free survival and overall survival. Blood samples were analyzed at 3 weeks after treatment start (second dose) and at 6 weeks after treatment start. Somatic, immune and clinical correlates of response to PD-L1 blockade with atezolizumab in urothelial cancer were the focus of an exploratory multi-omic analysis. In the same patients, pretreatment tumors underwent whole exome sequencing and RNA sequencing in addition to TCR sequencing. An ECOG performance status of 0 or 1 was recorded for the patients, and 0 to 3 prior chemotherapy regimens had been received by the patients. Durable clinical benefit was achieved by nine patients and was not achieved by 20 patients. TCR sequencing covered pretreatment tumor samples and matched, serially collected peripheral blood taken before and after atezolizumab treatment. About 85% of the roughly 29 patients were males with bladder-origin urothelial cancer, and 18 of 29 reported a prior smoking history. Pretreatment blood TCR-seq was available for fewer than 30 patients, at least one posttreatment blood collection was obtained for about 24 patients, and tumor TCR-seq was available for about 24 patients. Blood samples gave median yields of around 150,000 T cells and more than 80,000 unique TCRs, along with a median clonality of approximately 0.084. General study outcomes and caveats: Because the sample size was small (n ≈ 27) and many exploratory analyses were performed, the results are intended to be hypothesis-generating. At 3 weeks after the start of treatment, tumor-associated TCR clones in peripheral blood had expanded more in patients with durable benefit (n of about 20, p = 0.022). Improved progression-free and overall survival was found to be associated with pretreatment peripheral blood TCR clonality below the median.

This clonotype was obtained from a man in his 60s with urothelial cancer. The material was PBMCs, obtained around atezolizumab (anti-PD-L1) treatment.

Here the CDR3 is given as CASSYRQDTEAFF. The bases read TGTGCCAGCAGCTACCGACAGGACACTGAAGCTTTCTTT. The rearrangement joined TRBV11-2 to TRBJ1-1; the D gene is perhaps TRBD1, from 6 matching bases. Including the terminal cysteine and phenylalanine, the CDR3 comprises 13 residues. The retained sequence is limited to the CDR3, 39 bases, with the frame set at the first base. Per the germline V gene, SGHAT is the CDR1 and FQNNGV is the CDR2. Cut back by 4 bases and 3 bases, the V and J ends lie 9 bases apart.